What follows is one T cell receptor beta chain and its context. Its target is not known. This sample is drawn from a study of cytomegalovirus exposure and HLA in healthy donors. General study findings and limits: Evidence from a later analysis indicated that most CMV-associated TCR beta chains looked HLA-restricted. Certain sequence variants were highly shared and formed a cluster, and this cluster was likely a sequencing artifact. The study labeled more than 150 TCR beta chains cytomegalovirus-associated.

It was with 60 Vbeta and 13 Jbeta primers that the PCR ran. Using immunoSEQ multiplex PCR, the repertoire was profiled, and TCRdb retains in-frame clones only, with some absent. There are about 210,000 clones in the sample; about 81% occur only once, and around 6% lies in the top ten. CDR3 size: 14 residues. Trimming pared 4 bases from V and 1 base from J, leaving 6 bases between. Germline assignment: CDR1 SGHRS and CDR2 YFSETQ. J is TRBJ2-6 and V is TRBV5-1; a possible D gene is TRBD1 (6 bases). The source is a man aged 40-50 years in good health and CMV-seropositive. The sequencing sample was made of PBMCs. Written as DNA, the CDR3 is TGCGCCAGCAGCGGGACATCTGGGGCCAACGTCCTGACTTTC. Its translation is CASSGTSGANVLTF.